The 3 T cell receptor beta chains in this list originate from one sample, sequenced in a study of blood T cell repertoires in COVID-19. Only in-frame clones appear in the TCRdb table, and some are missing; sequencing was by immunoSEQ multiplex PCR. The data hold under 300,000 clones, with about nine tenths observed a single time. The sequenced sample was peripheral blood. Every receptor here comes from a woman aged 25-40 years with COVID-19, enrolled during active disease.

This clone was seen only once. This rearrangement joins TRBV5-4 to TRBJ2-1; 8 bases line up with TRBD1. The CDR3 contains 15 residues. The junction had 9 bases not matched to a gene; V was cut back by 4 bases and J by 6 bases. Germline-derived CDR1 and CDR2 are SGHNT and YYREEE (reference sequence). CDR3: CASSMTGVGGNEQFF. The CDR3 nucleotides read TGTGCCAGCAGCATGACAGGGGTAGGGGGCAATGAGCAGTTCTTC.

The J gene is TRBJ2-5, the V gene TRBV6-5; D might be TRBD1 (5 bases). From germline, CDR1 is MNHEY and CDR2 SVGAGI. CDR3 size: 14 residues. Trimming took 4 bases from V and 3 from J, leaving 12 bases between them. CDR3 sequence: CASSWLGQEETQYF. CDR3 nucleotides: TGTGCCAGCAGTTGGTTGGGGCAGGAAGAGACCCAGTACTTC.

The V and J genes are TRBV19 and TRBJ1-2, with D hard to call. CDR1 and CDR2 (germline): LNHDA, SQIVND (reference sequence). The CDR3 is 14 amino acids. Trimming shortened V by 7 bases and J by 0 bases, and 12 bases separated the two germline ends. The DNA of the CDR3 is TGTGCCAGTAAAGATTCGGTTACTAACTATGGCTACACCTTC. It translates to CASKDSVTNYGYTF.